Presented here are 22 T cell receptor beta chains from one specimen sequenced in a study of CD8+CD57+ T cells in acquired aplastic anemia. CDR3 and TCR beta VDJ profiling relied on a genomic DNA template. TCRdb called the reads again in MiXCR, with one record for every CDR3 protein. The table has roughly 81,000 distinct CDR3 sequences, more than 40% seen once. The sample consisted of sorted CD4+, CD8+, or CD8+CD57+ T cells (not recorded which) from PBMCs. These receptors all stem from a human donor in good health, serving as a control.

The rearrangement links TRBV9 to TRBJ1-1; 9 nucleotides match TRBD1. The CDR3 totals 15 residues. J lost 2 bases, V lost 4 bases, and 6 bases had no gene match. CDR1 is SGDLS, CDR2 YYNGEE, per germline. The CDR3 coding sequence is TGTGCCAGCAGCCCAAGGACAGGGGTAAACACTGAAGCTTTCTTT. Amino acid sequence: CASSPRTGVNTEAFF.

Here the CDR3 reads CASSLEPGNSPLHF. The CDR3 DNA is TGTGCCAGCAGTCTCGAGCCAGGAAATTCACCCCTCCACTTT. V usage is TRBV6-4 and J usage is TRBJ1-6; D not resolved. The CDR3 length is 14 residues. In germline, CDR1 is MRHNA, CDR2 SNTAGT. The V end was cut by 5 bases, the J end by 7 bases, with 12 bases between.

This clonotype was detected only a few times. The chain couples TRBV10-2 to TRBJ2-1; D is possibly TRBD2 (5 bases). The CDR3 runs to 14 residues. V shed 0 bases and J shed 6 bases, with 9 bases lying between them. Germline V gives CDR1 WSHSY, CDR2 SAAADI. DNA for the CDR3: TGCGCCAGCAGTGAGTCTACCGGGATCAATGAGCAGTTCTTC. This sequence encodes CASSESTGINEQFF.

This chain links TRBV12-3 or TRBV12-4 with TRBJ1-5, with 10 bases lining up with TRBD1. The ends lost 6 bases at V and 5 bases at J; junction bases unmatched: 7. The CDR3 spans 15 residues. The CDR3 DNA is TGTGCCAGCAGCTGGATCGGGACAGGGGATCAGCCCCAGCATTTT. Translated: CASSWIGTGDQPQHF.

This sequence joins TRBV20-1 and TRBJ1-1; a weak D match, TRBD1 (5 bases). The CDR3 has 13 amino acids. Germline values: CDR1 DFQATT, CDR2 SNEGSKA (reference sequence). This CDR3 is CRAAGAANTEAFF. DNA for the CDR3: TGCAGGGCCGCCGGGGCAGCTAACACTGAAGCTTTCTTT.

This rearrangement joins TRBV27 to TRBJ2-3; no clear D. The CDR3 runs 14 residues. The V end was cut by 4 bases, the J end by 0 bases, with 8 bases between. Germline loops: CDR1 MNHEY, CDR2 SMNVEV (reference sequence). The chain's CDR3 is CASSSYSSTDTQYF. CDR3 nucleotide sequence: TGTGCCAGCAGTTCCTACTCTAGCACAGATACGCAGTATTTT.

This clonotype appeared once. The chain links TRBV7-9 to TRBJ1-2; D call uncertain. CDR3 length: 14 amino acids. CDR1 SEHNR and CDR2 FQNEAQ come from the germline V gene (reference sequence). The V end lost 6 bases, the J end lost 5 bases, and 16 bases lay between the germline ends. This CDR3 reads CASSAAERSYGYTF. CDR3 in DNA: TGTGCCAGCAGTGCGGCAGAGAGAAGTTATGGCTACACCTTC.

Concerning this clonotype: At one end the junction does not follow the germline gene, possibly because of a read error. The chain links TRBV25-1 to TRBJ2-2, with 7 bases aligning to TRBD1. CDR3 size: 19 residues. Germline CDR1 MGHDK, CDR2 SYGVNS. The CDR3 sequence: CASGDSFVGGANHNGELFF. The CDR3 nucleotides are TGTGCCAGCGGTGATTCGTTCGTAGGGGGCGCGAATCATAACGGGGAGCTATTTTTT. Supplemented by reference TRBV25-1 and TRBJ2-2, the full variable domain reads EADIYQTPRYLVIGTGKKITLECSQTMGHDKMYWYQQDPGMELHLIHYSYGVNSTEKGDLSSESTVSRIRTEHFPLTLESARPSHTSQYLCASGDSFVGGANHNGELFFGEGSRLTVL.

As concerns this clonotype: One end of the junction fails to match germline, which may point to a read error. V and J are TRBV12-3 or TRBV12-4 and TRBJ1-6; D ambiguous. This CDR3 has 9 amino acids. CDR3 sequence (DNA): TGTGCCAGCAGTTCCCCCCACCACTTT. This codes for CASSSPHHF.

V gene TRBV19 combines with J gene TRBJ1-1, with 7 bases matching TRBD1. CDR1 is LNHDA and CDR2 is SQIVND in the germline V gene (reference sequence). V gave up 5 bases and J gave up 0 bases; unmatched junction bases: 6. The CDR3 extends over 15 amino acids. CDR3 residues: CASSFPDRMNTEAFF. Here the CDR3 DNA reads TGTGCCAGTAGTTTCCCGGACAGGATGAACACTGAAGCTTTCTTT. The complete variable domain, with remaining parts taken from reference TRBV19 and TRBJ1-1, reads DGGITQSPKYLFRKEGQNVTLSCEQNLNHDAMYWYRQDPGQGLRLIYYSQIVNDFQKGDIAEGYSVSREKKESFPLTVTSAQKNPTAFYLCASSFPDRMNTEAFFGQGTRLTVV.

This clonotype occurred many times. The chain joins TRBV12-5 to TRBJ2-5; TRBD1 is a possible D gene (6 bases). CDR3 size: 14 residues. From germline, CDR1 is LGHNT and CDR2 FRNRAP. V was shortened by 6 bases and J by 2 bases, with 13 bases between the two germline ends. CDR3 bases: TGTGCTAGTGGCTCCGGACAGCAACAAGAGACCCAGTACTTC. Protein sequence: CASGSGQQQETQYF.

Of note for this clonotype: Just one base apart from a much larger clone, this may be a read error. This chain connects TRBV25-1 to TRBJ2-7; D not resolved. V was clipped by 6 bases and J by 0 bases, with 9 bases between them. CDR1 and CDR2 (germline): MGHDK, SYGVNS. The CDR3 loop spans 13 amino acids. CDR3 in DNA: TGTGCCAGCAGCTTCGAGAACTCCTACGAGCAGTACTTC. Translation: CASSFENSYEQYF.

This clonotype appeared many times. The CDR3 sequence is CASSVGGAPITDTQYF. The CDR3 nucleotides read TGTGCCAGCAGCGTAGGGGGGGCCCCAATCACAGATACGCAGTATTTT. The V call is TRBV9, the J call TRBJ2-3, with D perhaps matching TRBD1 or TRBD2 (6 bases each). Germline assignment: CDR1 SGDLS and CDR2 YYNGEE. Between the trimmed V and J ends, which lost 0 bases and 2 bases, there was a span of 13 bases. The CDR3 loop spans 16 amino acids. Variable domain in full (rest from reference TRBV9 and TRBJ2-3): DSGVTQTPKHLITATGQRVTLRCSPRSGDLSVYWYQQSLDQGLQFLIQYYNGEERAKGNILERFSAQQFPDLHSELNLSSLELGDSALYFCASSVGGAPITDTQYFGPGTRLTVL.

V usage is TRBV4-1 and J usage is TRBJ1-2, with TRBD1 identical over 7 bases. V shed 0 bases and J 5 bases; nucleotides not matched to a gene: 9. Germline V CDR1 and CDR2: MGHRA, YSYEKL. The CDR3 length is 16 residues. The CDR3 region has the DNA TGCGCCAGCAGCCAAGATCGAGGGGGCTCAGGTTATGGCTACACCTTC. Its translation: CASSQDRGGSGYGYTF.

Ten or more counts support this clonotype. J is TRBJ1-1 and V is TRBV2; 7 bases align to TRBD1. The CDR3 consists of 15 residues. The V gene end was trimmed by 1 base and the J gene end by 10 bases; junction bases not matched to a gene: 12. CDR1 is SNHLY, CDR2 FYNNEI, per germline. The CDR3 here is CASSEGRSGQRAAFF. The CDR3 coding sequence is TGTGCCAGCAGTGAAGGGCGATCGGGACAGAGAGCAGCTTTCTTT.

The chain couples TRBV27 to TRBJ1-1; a weak D match, TRBD1 (5 bases). The V and J ends lost 0 bases and 2 bases respectively, with 10 bases between them. The CDR3 runs to 15 residues. Germline lookup yields CDR1 MNHEY and CDR2 SMNVEV (reference sequence). CDR3: CASSLSRQGNTEAFF. CDR3 in DNA: TGTGCCAGCAGTTTATCGCGGCAGGGTAACACTGAAGCTTTCTTT.

This clonotype appeared many times. The chain couples TRBV29-1 to TRBJ1-2, with unresolved D. V lost 7 bases to trimming and J lost 7 bases, with 13 bases between them. This CDR3 comprises 11 residues. Germline V gene sequence: CDR1 SQVTM, CDR2 ANQGSEA. The CDR3 DNA sequence: TGCAGCGCCCGTCTATCGGGTGGCTACACCTTC. It translates to CSARLSGGYTF.

The rearrangement links TRBV10-3 to TRBJ1-2; 11 bases line up with TRBD1. The CDR3 is 15 amino acids. Germline assignment: CDR1 ENHRY and CDR2 SYGVKD. The junction had 7 bases not matched to a gene; V was cut back by 6 bases and J by 4 bases. CDR3 residues: CAIRGTGGTFYGYTF. The CDR3 DNA is TGTGCCATCAGGGGGACAGGGGGTACCTTCTATGGCTACACCTTC.

In its sample, this clonotype was seen a few times. The V gene is TRBV14, the J gene TRBJ2-5, with 9 positions matching TRBD2. Trimming removed 2 bases from V and 5 bases from J; junction bases left unmatched: 12. CDR3 size: 17 residues. Germline CDR1 is SGHDN and CDR2 is FVKESK. The CDR3 DNA reads TGTGCCAGCAGCCAACAGGGGCTAGCGGGGTCGGGGGAGACCCAGTACTTC. Protein: CASSQQGLAGSGETQYF. Full variable domain (rest looked up from reference TRBV14 and TRBJ2-5): EAGVTQFPSHSVIEKGQTVTLRCDPISGHDNLYWYRRVMGKEIKFLLHFVKESKQDESGMPNNRFLAERTGGTYSTLKVQPAELEDSGVYFCASSQQGLAGSGETQYFGPGTRLLVL.

This clonotype was detected ten times or more. The V and J genes are TRBV29-1 and TRBJ2-7; 8 bases agree with TRBD1. Germline V gives CDR1 SQVTM, CDR2 ANQGSEA. The CDR3 has 13 residues. After removal of 4 bases from V and 5 bases from J, the junction contained 7 bases not matched to a gene. CDR3 residues: CSVGKTGVHEQYF. The CDR3 DNA sequence: TGCAGCGTTGGGAAGACAGGGGTCCACGAGCAGTACTTC.

In this sample, this clonotype turned up a few times. A much larger clonotype is one base distant, so this may be a read error. CDR3 nucleotide sequence: TGTGCCAGCAGCTCGTCGAGCCTACTGAACACTGAAGCTTTCTTT. This codes for CASSSSSLLNTEAFF. The chain is built from TRBV7-4 and TRBJ1-1, with unresolved D. Looked up from germline, CDR1 is SGHVT and CDR2 is SQSDAQ. Trimming left V 4 bases short and J 0 bases short, with 12 bases between. The length of the CDR3 is 15 residues.

About this clonotype: A much larger clone differs by one base, so this may be a read error. This chain uses TRBV6-5 with TRBJ2-5, with no clear D. In germline, CDR1 is MNHEY, CDR2 SVGAGI. This CDR3 spans 14 amino acids. Here the CDR3 DNA reads TGTGCCAGCGGTTACACGAGGAGTCAAGAGACCCAGTACTTC. Its protein product is CASGYTRSQETQYF.